This T cell receptor beta chain was sequenced in a study of T cells in Graves' hyperthyroidism and ophthalmopathy. Points from the study as a whole: Expanded thyroid clonotypes (above 0.001) were mostly also found in blood.

In regard to this clonotype: Its antigen is as yet unknown.

What was amplified from RNA transcripts were TCR beta CDR3 regions. The TCR CDR3 first-round RT-PCR relied on the HTBI primer set. TCRdb fed the multiplex PCR reads into MiXCR, producing one record per CDR3 protein. The repertoire consists of about 250,000 distinct CDR3 sequences, with around 22% occurring once and the leading ten covering 64%. Germline V gives CDR1 SGHRS, CDR2 YFSETQ. The V and J ends lost 0 bases and 9 bases respectively, with 16 bases between them. The CDR3 covers 15 residues. Input material: blood. The sequence derives from a man aged 25 to 45 with Graves' ophthalmopathy. The V and J genes are TRBV5-1 and TRBJ2-1; D is perhaps TRBD2 (5 bases). The CDR3 spells CASSLAIARGSEQFF. CDR3 DNA: TGCGCCAGCAGCTTGGCCATCGCGAGAGGGTCTGAGCAGTTCTTC.